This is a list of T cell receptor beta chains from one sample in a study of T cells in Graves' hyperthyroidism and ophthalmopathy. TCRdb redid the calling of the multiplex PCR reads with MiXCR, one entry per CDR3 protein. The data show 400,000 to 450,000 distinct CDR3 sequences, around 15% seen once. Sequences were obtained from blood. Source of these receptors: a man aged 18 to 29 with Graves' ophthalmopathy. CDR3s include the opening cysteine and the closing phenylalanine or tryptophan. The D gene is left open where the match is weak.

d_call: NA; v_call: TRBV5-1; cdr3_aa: CASSLESGAGQPQHF
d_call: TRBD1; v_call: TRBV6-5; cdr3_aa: CASSYGTGLWPQHF
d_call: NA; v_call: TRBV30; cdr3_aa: CAWSPTGTQYF
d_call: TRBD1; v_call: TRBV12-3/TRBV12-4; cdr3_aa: CASRRQGRNSYEQYF
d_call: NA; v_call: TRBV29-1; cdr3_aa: CSVVRGGGDEQFF
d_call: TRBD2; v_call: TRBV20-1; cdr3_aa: CSARRREGTYNEQFF
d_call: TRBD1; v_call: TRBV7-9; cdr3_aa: CASSGRTGGWGYGYTF
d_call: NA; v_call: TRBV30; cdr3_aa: CALLAGGGTEAFF
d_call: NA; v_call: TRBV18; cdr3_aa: CASSPPFGSSSGNEQFF
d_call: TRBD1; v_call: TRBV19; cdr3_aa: CASSTGRLANYGYTF
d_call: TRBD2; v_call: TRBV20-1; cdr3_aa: CSASLAGGSLYGEQYF
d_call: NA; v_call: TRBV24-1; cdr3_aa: CATSASSGLYGYTF
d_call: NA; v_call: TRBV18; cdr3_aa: CASSRTDRSNTGELFF
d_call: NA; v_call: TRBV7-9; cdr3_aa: CASSLAFAGPETQYF
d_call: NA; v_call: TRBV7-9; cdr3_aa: CASSLGQKGDTF
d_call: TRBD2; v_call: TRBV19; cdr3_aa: CASSNILAGGLETQYF
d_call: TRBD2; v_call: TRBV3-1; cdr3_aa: CASSPTSGGTDTQYF
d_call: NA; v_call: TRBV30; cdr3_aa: CAGKQGDGYTF
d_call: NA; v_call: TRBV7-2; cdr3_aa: CASRVGDTQYF
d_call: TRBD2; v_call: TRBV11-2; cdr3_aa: CASSVAGELLEQYF
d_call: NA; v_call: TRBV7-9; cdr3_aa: CASSADSTDTQYF
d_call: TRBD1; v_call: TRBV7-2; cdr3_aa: CASSQGQVLSPLHF
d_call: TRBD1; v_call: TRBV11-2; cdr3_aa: CASSFEPGTGNIQYF
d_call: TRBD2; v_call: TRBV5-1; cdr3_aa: CASSLEFSGVKRQYF
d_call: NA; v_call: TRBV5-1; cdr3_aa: CASSFGGGWTTTDTQYF
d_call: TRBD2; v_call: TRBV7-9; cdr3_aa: CASSFRAGGGNEQFF
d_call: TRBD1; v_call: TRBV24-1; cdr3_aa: CATSDTRQGASSPLHF
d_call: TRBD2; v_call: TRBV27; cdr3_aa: CASSKAGGITGELFF
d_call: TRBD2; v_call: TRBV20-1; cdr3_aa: CSATAGTSGYEQYF
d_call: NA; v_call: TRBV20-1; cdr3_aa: CSAKSGGQKQYF
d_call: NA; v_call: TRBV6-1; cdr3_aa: CASSEVGIDPDTQYF
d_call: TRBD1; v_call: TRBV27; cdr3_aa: CASRTGVESQPQHF
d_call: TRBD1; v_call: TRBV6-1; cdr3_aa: CASSRGQAAGELFF
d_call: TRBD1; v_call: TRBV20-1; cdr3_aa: CSASTGDSNQPQHF
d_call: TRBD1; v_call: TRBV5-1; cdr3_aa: CASSRGQGANNGEKLFF
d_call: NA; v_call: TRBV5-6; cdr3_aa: CASTSPGSTNEQYF
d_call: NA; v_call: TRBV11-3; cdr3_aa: CASSLDQGPPLTGELFF
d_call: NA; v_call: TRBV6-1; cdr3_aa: CATQEWTVNTEAFF
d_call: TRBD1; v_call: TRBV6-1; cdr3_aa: CASSYRGETQYF
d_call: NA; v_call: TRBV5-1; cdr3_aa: CASSLSTVTDTQYF
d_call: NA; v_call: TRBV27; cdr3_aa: CASSFNSRNTDTQYF
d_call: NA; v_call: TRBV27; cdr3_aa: CASRRLYQETQYF
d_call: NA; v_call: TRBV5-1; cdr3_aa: CASSLPGRGDTDTQYF
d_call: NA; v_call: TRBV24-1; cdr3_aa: CATSDLRGRQEETQYF
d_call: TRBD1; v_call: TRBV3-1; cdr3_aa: CASSHRGSRGTNYGYTF
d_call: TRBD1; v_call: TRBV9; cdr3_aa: CASSPGGQDYGYTF
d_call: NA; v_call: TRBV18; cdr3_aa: CASSPPDRLSGNTIYF
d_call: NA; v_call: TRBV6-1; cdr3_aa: CASSDLQGYPSNEQFF
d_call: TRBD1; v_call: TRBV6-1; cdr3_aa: CASRATGVYEQYF
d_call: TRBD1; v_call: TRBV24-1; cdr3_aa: CATSDNRGQADTQYF
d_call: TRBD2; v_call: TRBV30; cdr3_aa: CAWRSSGASYEQYF
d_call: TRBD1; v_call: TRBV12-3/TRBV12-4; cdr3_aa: CASRNQGDEKLFF